Listed below are T cell receptor beta chains from one sample, sequenced in a study of T cell repertoires in cytomegalovirus infection. TCRdb fed the reads into MiXCR, producing one record per CDR3 protein. The table records 450,000 to 650,000 distinct CDR3 sequences, almost 40% of them present only once. No antigens are known for them. Sequenced material: cultured PBMCs, taken from culture after CMV antigen stimulation. The receptors shown here come from a human donor in good health (CMV status not recorded). Some clones in this sample may be carry-over from other donors' samples. Both conserved end residues are part of each CDR3. A D gene is named only where the DNA matches it firmly. Only part of the rows carry a size: once, few, many, or a class if the clone is expanded.

v_call,cdr3_length,clone_size,j_call,d_call,cdr3_aa,cdr3_nt
TRBV6-1,13,.,TRBJ2-3,.,CASSEAPGDTQYF,TGTGCCAGCTCCGAAGCCCCTGGAGATACGCAGTATTTT
TRBV7-8,19,few,TRBJ1-3,.,CASSPKRFAGKGPGNTIYF,TGTGCCAGCAGCCCTAAAAGGTTTGCTGGGAAAGGACCTGGAAACACCATATATTTT
TRBV7-2,14,many,TRBJ2-4,TRBD1,CASSPSDRANIQYF,TGTGCCAGCAGCCCGTCCGACAGGGCAAACATTCAGTACTTC
TRBV12-3/TRBV12-4,15,.,TRBJ2-7,TRBD2,CASSRTGTSLYEQYF,TGTGCCAGCAGCCGAACCGGGACTAGTCTGTACGAGCAGTACTTC
TRBV7-2,17,.,TRBJ2-3,TRBD2,CASSPTGLAGGADTQYF,TGTGCCAGCAGCCCAACCGGACTAGCGGGAGGCGCAGATACGCAGTATTTT
TRBV7-2,19,.,TRBJ2-7,.,CASSHTTPTPGRAPYEQYF,TGTGCCAGCAGCCACACTACGCCGACCCCCGGCAGGGCTCCATACGAGCAGTACTTC
TRBV7-2,13,.,TRBJ2-5,.,CASSFNSQETQYF,TGTGCCAGCAGCTTTAACAGCCAAGAGACCCAGTACTTC
TRBV5-5,15,.,TRBJ1-6,TRBD1,CASSYGQGTNSPLHF,TGTGCCAGCAGCTACGGACAGGGAACTAATTCACCCCTCCACTTT
TRBV24-1,16,.,TRBJ2-5,.,CATSDLSRDVQETQYF,TGTGCCACCAGTGATTTATCCAGGGACGTACAAGAGACCCAGTACTTC
TRBV6-2/TRBV6-3,21,few,TRBJ2-4,TRBD2,CASRQRPGLAGGPRSKNIQYF,TGTGCCAGCAGACAACGACCGGGACTAGCGGGAGGGCCCAGGTCCAAAAACATTCAGTACTTC
TRBV12-3/TRBV12-4,11,.,TRBJ2-1,.,CASSLAEEQFF,TGTGCCAGCAGTTTAGCGGAGGAGCAGTTCTTC
TRBV4-3,16,.,TRBJ1-3,.,CASSQYHWEGGNTIYF,TGCGCCAGCAGCCAATACCACTGGGAGGGAGGAAACACCATATATTTT
TRBV7-2,13,few,TRBJ2-7,TRBD1,CASSWRTGDEQYF,TGTGCCAGCAGCTGGCGGACAGGGGACGAGCAGTACTTC
TRBV6-6,12,.,TRBJ2-2,.,CASSGWTGELFF,TGTGCCAGCAGCGGCTGGACCGGGGAGCTGTTTTTT
TRBV6-6,14,.,TRBJ1-6,.,CASSYVVPHSPLHF,TGTGCCAGCAGTTACGTGGTCCCCCATTCACCCCTCCACTTT
TRBV7-6,16,.,TRBJ2-3,TRBD2,CASSFGGGFATDTQYF,TGTGCCAGCAGCTTCGGGGGGGGCTTTGCCACAGATACGCAGTATTTT
TRBV4-3,15,.,TRBJ1-3,.,CASSQVRGRGNTIYF,TGCGCCAGCAGCCAAGTCCGAGGGCGCGGAAACACCATATATTTT
TRBV28,13,few,TRBJ2-5,.,CASTSGDQETQYF,TGTGCCAGCACTTCGGGGGACCAAGAGACCCAGTACTTC
TRBV12-3/TRBV12-4,14,few,TRBJ1-1,TRBD1,CASSFSQGRTEAFF,TGTGCCAGCAGTTTTTCACAGGGGCGAACTGAAGCTTTCTTT
TRBV4-1,20,.,TRBJ2-1,TRBD2,CASSQEETASGGRPYNEQFF,TGCGCCAGCAGCCAAGAAGAGACAGCCTCTGGCGGGAGACCTTACAATGAGCAGTTCTTC
TRBV7-2,13,few,TRBJ1-3,.,CASSLVRENTIYF,TGTGCCAGCAGCTTAGTTCGGGAAAACACCATATATTTT
TRBV7-8,14,few,TRBJ2-5,.,CASSLTRARETQYF,TGTGCCAGCAGCTTAACTCGGGCCCGGGAGACCCAGTACTTC
TRBV7-2,15,few,TRBJ2-1,.,CASSLVWRIDNEQFF,TGTGCCAGCAGCTTAGTCTGGCGGATTGACAATGAGCAGTTCTTC
TRBV6-6,12,.,TRBJ1-4,.,CASRAYREKLFF,TGTGCCAGCAGGGCTTATCGTGAAAAACTGTTTTTT
TRBV19,13,few,TRBJ2-1,.,CASSRQVYNEQFF,TGTGCCAGTAGCCGACAGGTCTACAATGAGCAGTTCTTC
TRBV9,17,.,TRBJ2-6,.,CASTNRAPLSGANVLTF,TGTGCCAGCACCAACAGGGCCCCCCTCTCTGGGGCCAACGTCCTGACTTTC
TRBV7-6,13,.,TRBJ2-5,.,CASSSVSGETQYF,TGTGCCAGCAGCTCCGTGAGCGGGGAGACCCAGTACTTC
TRBV7-2,13,many,TRBJ1-3,.,CASSPRAGNTIYF,TGTGCCAGCAGCCCCCGGGCCGGAAACACCATATATTTT
TRBV12-3/TRBV12-4,13,.,TRBJ1-1,.,CASSLGYLIEAFF,TGTGCCAGCAGTTTAGGGTATTTGATTGAAGCTTTCTTT
TRBV11-2,16,.,TRBJ2-2,TRBD2,CASSLNPSGTTGELFF,TGTGCCAGCAGCTTAAATCCCAGCGGGACCACCGGGGAGCTGTTTTTT
TRBV6-1,12,few,TRBJ2-1,.,CASSYAGNEQFF,TGTGCCAGCAGTTATGCCGGAAATGAGCAGTTCTTC
TRBV11-2,16,.,TRBJ2-1,TRBD2,CASSSRLAGVENEQFF,TGTGCCAGCAGCTCCCGACTAGCGGGGGTGGAAAATGAGCAGTTCTTC